This T cell receptor (beta chain) was profiled in a study of control samples from healthy donors and cancer patients. Note on this clone: Distinct nucleotide sequences in the sample also encode this CDR3.

CDR3 length: 13 residues. CDR1 SGHTA and CDR2 FQGNSA come from the germline V gene. Trimming left V 5 bases short and J 4 bases short, with 12 bases between. Clones were sequenced by immunoSEQ multiplex PCR, and TCRdb holds only the in-frame ones, with some missing. The sample has 180,000 or so clones, roughly 95% seen once. The clonotype originates from a woman aged 55-69 years in good health. This rearrangement joins TRBV7-2 to TRBJ2-7; D is perhaps TRBD1 (6 bases). Sequencing input: blood. CDR3 loop: CASSLDRQYEQYF. The CDR3 DNA is TGTGCCAGCAGCCTGGACAGACAGTACGAGCAGTACTTC. Complete variable domain (other parts from reference TRBV7-2 and TRBJ2-7): GAGVSQSPSNKVTEKGKDVELRCDPISGHTALYWYRQSLGQGLEFLIYFQGNSAPDKSGLPSDRFSAERTGGSVSTLTIQRTQQEDSAVYLCASSLDRQYEQYFGPGTRLTVT.